This T cell receptor beta chain was obtained from a study of T-cell reconstitution after alpha-beta-depleted transplantation in children. Note on this clonotype: The antigen remains unidentified.

Trimming left V 5 bases short and J 7 bases short, with 18 bases between. The CDR3 length is 15 residues. The germline CDR1 and CDR2 sequences are SGHVS and FQNEAQ. This sample's TCRbeta library carried unique molecular identifier barcodes. TCRdb re-called the PCR reads through MiXCR, storing one row per CDR3 protein. The sample includes hundreds of thousands of distinct CDR3 sequences, under 20% seen only once; the top ten take 25% to 30%. Study results and caveats: Approximately two months post-transplant, alpha-beta T cells reportedly originated from several hundred expanded graft clones.

The rearrangement links TRBV7-8 to TRBJ2-1; tentatively, D is TRBD1 (6 bases). The receptor comes from a boy younger than two who had a stem cell transplant for Wiskott-Aldrich syndrome, so the T cells may come from the graft donor. The sample in question was PBMCs, mostly from graft donor cells, obtained 360 days after TCRalphabeta/CD19-depleted stem cell transplant. As DNA, the CDR3 is TGTGCCAGCAGCCCTCGACAGGCGATTTGGAATGAGCAGTTCTTC. This translates into CASSPRQAIWNEQFF.